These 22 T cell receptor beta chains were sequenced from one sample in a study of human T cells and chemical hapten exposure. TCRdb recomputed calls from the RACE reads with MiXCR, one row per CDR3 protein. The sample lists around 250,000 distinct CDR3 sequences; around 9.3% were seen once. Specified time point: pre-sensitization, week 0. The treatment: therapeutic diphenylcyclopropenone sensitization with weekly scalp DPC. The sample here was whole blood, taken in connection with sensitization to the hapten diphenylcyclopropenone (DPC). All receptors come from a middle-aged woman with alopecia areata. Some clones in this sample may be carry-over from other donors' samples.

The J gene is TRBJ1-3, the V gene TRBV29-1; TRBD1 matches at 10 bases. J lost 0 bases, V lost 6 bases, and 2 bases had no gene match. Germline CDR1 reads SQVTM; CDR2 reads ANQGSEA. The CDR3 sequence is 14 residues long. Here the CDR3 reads CSVDRGSSGNTIYF. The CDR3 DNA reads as TGCAGCGTGGACAGGGGGTCCTCTGGAAACACCATATATTTT.

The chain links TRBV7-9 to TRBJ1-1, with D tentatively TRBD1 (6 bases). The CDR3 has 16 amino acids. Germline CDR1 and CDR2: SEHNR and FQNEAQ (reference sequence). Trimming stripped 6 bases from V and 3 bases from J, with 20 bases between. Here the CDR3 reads CASRSTTGKKDTEAFF. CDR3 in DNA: TGTGCCAGCAGGTCAACTACAGGGAAAAAGGACACTGAAGCTTTCTTT.

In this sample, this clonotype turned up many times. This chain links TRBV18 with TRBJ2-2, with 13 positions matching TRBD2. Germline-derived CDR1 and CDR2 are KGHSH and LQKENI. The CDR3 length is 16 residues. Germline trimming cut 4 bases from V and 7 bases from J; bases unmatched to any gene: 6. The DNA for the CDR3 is TGTGCCAGCTCACAACGGACTAGCGGGAGTATCGGGGAGCTGTTTTTT. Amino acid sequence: CASSQRTSGSIGELFF.

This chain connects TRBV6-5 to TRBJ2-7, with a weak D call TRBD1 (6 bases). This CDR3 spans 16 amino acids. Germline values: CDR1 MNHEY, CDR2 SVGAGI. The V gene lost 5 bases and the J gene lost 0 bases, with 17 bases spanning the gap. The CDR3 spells CASSKGVVYNSYEQYF. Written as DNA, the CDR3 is TGTGCCAGCAGTAAGGGGGTGGTCTATAACTCCTACGAGCAGTACTTC.

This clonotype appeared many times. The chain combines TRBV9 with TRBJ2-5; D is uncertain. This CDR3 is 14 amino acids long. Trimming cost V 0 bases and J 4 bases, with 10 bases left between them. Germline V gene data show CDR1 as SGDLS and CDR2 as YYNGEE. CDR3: CASSVGIRGETQYF. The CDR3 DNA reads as TGTGCCAGCAGCGTAGGTATCAGAGGAGAGACCCAGTACTTC.

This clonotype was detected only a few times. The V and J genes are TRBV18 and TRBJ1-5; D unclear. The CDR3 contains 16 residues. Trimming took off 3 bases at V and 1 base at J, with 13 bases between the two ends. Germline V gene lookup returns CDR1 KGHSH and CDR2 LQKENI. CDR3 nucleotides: TGTGCCAGCTCACCCCTTTCGCGGGGAAGCAATCAGCCCCAGCATTTT. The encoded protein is CASSPLSRGSNQPQHF. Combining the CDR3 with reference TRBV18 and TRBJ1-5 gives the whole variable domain NAGVMQNPRHLVRRRGQEARLRCSPMKGHSHVYWYRQLPEEGLKFMVYLQKENIIDESGMPKERFSAEFPKEGPSILRIQQVVRGDSAAYFCASSPLSRGSNQPQHFGDGTRLSIL.

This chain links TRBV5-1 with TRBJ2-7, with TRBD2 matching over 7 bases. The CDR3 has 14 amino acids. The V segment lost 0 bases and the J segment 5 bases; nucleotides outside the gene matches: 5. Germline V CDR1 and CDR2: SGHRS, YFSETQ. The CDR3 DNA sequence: TGCGCCAGCAGCTTGGCTAGCGGTAGGAACGAGCAGTACTTC. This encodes CASSLASGRNEQYF. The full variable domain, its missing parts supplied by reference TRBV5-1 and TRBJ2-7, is KAGVTQTPRYLIKTRGQQVTLSCSPISGHRSVSWYQQTPGQGLQFLFEYFSETQRNKGNFPGRFSGRQFSNSRSEMNVSTLELGDSALYLCASSLASGRNEQYFGPGTRLTVT.

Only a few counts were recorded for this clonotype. For the CDR3, the DNA is TGTGCCATCACTCCCTATCCGGACAGTGCGAATGGCTACACCTTC. It codes for CAITPYPDSANGYTF. The V and J genes are TRBV10-3 and TRBJ1-2; a possible D gene is TRBD1 (6 bases). The CDR3 length is 15 residues. Germline values: CDR1 ENHRY, CDR2 SYGVKD. Trimming removed 7 bases from V and 6 bases from J, with 21 bases in between.

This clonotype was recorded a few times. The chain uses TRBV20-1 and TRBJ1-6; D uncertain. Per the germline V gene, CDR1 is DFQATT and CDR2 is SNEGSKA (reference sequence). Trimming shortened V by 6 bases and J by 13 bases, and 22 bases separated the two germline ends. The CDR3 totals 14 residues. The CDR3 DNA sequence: TGCAGTGCGGGCCCCCGAGATAGGTTTTCGCCCCTCCACTTT. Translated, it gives CSAGPRDRFSPLHF.

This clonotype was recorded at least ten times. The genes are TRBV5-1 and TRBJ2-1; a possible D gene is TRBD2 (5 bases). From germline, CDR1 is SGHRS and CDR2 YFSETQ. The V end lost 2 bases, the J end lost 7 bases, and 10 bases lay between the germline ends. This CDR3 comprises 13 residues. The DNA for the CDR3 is TGCGCCAGCAGCTTTGCCAGAGGGAATGAGCAGTTCTTC. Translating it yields CASSFARGNEQFF.

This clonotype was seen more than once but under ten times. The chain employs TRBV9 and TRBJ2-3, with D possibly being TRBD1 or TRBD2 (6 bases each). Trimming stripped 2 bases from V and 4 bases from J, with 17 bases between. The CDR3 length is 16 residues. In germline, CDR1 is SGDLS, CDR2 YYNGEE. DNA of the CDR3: TGTGCCAGCAGCGTCAGGGGCGGAGGGGGGCCAGATACGCAGTATTTT. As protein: CASSVRGGGGPDTQYF. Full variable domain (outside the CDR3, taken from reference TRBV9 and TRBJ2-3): DSGVTQTPKHLITATGQRVTLRCSPRSGDLSVYWYQQSLDQGLQFLIQYYNGEERAKGNILERFSAQQFPDLHSELNLSSLELGDSALYFCASSVRGGGGPDTQYFGPGTRLTVL.

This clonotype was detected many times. The DNA of the CDR3 is TGCGCCAGCAGTTGGTTAACAGCAACTAATGAAAAACTGTTTTTT. It encodes CASSWLTATNEKLFF. The chain uses TRBV5-1 and TRBJ1-4; D is unclear. This CDR3 comprises 15 residues. In germline, CDR1 is SGHRS, CDR2 YFSETQ. V was shortened by 5 bases and J by 0 bases, with 11 bases between the two germline ends.

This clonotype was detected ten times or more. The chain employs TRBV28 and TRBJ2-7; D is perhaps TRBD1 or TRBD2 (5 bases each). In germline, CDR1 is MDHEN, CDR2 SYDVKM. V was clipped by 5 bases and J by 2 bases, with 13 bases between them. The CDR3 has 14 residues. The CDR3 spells CASSEPGTTYEQYF. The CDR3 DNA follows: TGTGCCAGCAGTGAACCAGGGACCACCTACGAGCAGTACTTC.

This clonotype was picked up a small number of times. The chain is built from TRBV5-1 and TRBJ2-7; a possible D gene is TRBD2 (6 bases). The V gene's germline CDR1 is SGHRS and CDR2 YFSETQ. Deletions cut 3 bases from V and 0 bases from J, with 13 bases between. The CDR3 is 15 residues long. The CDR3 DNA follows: TGCGCCAGCAGCTGGGGGGACCGTAACTCCTACGAGCAGTACTTC. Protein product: CASSWGDRNSYEQYF.

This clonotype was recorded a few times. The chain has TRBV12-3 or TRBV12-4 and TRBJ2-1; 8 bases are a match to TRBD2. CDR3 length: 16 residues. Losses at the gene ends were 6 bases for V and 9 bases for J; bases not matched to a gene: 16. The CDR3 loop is CASSSTGLAGYGEQFF. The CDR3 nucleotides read TGTGCCAGCAGCTCAACCGGACTAGCCGGATATGGTGAGCAGTTCTTC.

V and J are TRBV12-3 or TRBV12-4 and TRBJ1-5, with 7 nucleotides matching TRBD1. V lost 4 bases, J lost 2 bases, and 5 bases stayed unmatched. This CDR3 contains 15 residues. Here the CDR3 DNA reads TGTGCCAGCAGTTCCAGGGGGGGTGGCAATCAGCCCCAGCATTTT. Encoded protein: CASSSRGGGNQPQHF.

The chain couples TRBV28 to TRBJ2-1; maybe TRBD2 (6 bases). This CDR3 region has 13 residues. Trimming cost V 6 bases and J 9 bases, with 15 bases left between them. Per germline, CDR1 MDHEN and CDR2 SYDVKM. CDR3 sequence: CASSSGGAPEQFF. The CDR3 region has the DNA TGTGCCAGCAGCTCCGGAGGGGCCCCTGAGCAGTTCTTC.

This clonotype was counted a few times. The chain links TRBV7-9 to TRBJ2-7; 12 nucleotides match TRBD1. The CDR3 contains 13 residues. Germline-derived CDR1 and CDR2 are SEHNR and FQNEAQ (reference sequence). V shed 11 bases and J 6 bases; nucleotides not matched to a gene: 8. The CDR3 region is CAPPGTGGCEQYF. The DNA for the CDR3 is TGTGCCCCGCCCGGGACAGGGGGCTGCGAGCAGTACTTC.

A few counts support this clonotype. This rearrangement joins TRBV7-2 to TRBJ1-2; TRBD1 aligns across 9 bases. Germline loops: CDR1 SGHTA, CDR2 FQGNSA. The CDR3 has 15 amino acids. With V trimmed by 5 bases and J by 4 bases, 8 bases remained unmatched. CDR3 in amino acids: CASSPRTGDSYGYTF. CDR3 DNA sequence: TGTGCCAGCAGCCCACGGACAGGGGATAGCTATGGCTACACCTTC.

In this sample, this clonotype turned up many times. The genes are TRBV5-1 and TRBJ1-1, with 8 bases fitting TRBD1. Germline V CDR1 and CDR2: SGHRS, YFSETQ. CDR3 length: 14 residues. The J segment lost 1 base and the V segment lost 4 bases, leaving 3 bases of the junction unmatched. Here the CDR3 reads CASSPGTGNTEAFF. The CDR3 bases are TGCGCCAGCAGCCCTGGGACAGGGAACACTGAAGCTTTCTTT.

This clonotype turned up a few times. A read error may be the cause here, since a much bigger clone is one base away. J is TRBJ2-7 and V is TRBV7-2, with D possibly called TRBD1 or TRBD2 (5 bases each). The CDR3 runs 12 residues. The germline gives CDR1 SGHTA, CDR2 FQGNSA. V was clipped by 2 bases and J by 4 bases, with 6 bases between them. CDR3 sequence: CASSLWGYEQYF. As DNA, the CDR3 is TGTGCCAGCAGCTTATGGGGGTACGAGCAGTACTTC.

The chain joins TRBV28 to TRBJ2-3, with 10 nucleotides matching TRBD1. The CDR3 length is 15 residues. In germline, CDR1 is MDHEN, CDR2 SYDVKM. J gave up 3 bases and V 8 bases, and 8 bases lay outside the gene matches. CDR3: CASPPGQGRTDTQYF. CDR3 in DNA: TGTGCCAGCCCCCCGGGACAGGGGAGGACAGATACGCAGTATTTT.